This T cell receptor beta chain was observed in a study of control samples from healthy donors and cancer patients. Sequenced by immunoSEQ multiplex PCR; TCRdb stores in-frame clones only, minus some. The sample has roughly 190,000 clones. CDR3 length: 14 residues. Germline CDR1 is LGHNA and CDR2 is YNFKEQ. With V trimmed by 4 bases and J by 2 bases, 4 bases remained unmatched. Sequences were obtained from blood. The chain uses TRBV4-2 and TRBJ2-5, with TRBD2 matching over 7 bases. This clonotype was obtained from a woman in her 30s in good health. CDR3 amino acids: CASSLPGGQETQYF. CDR3 bases: TGTGCCAGCAGCCTCCCGGGGGGACAAGAGACCCAGTACTTC.